This T cell receptor (beta chain) was recorded in a study of cytomegalovirus exposure and HLA in healthy donors. General observations from the study: Likely technical artifact: a cluster of highly shared sequence variants. There were over 150 TCR beta chains listed as cytomegalovirus-associated.

60 Vbeta and 13 Jbeta primers were used in PCR. The method was immunoSEQ multiplex PCR; TCRdb's version includes in-frame clones alone and lacks a portion of them. In the table there are approximately 170,000 clones, less than 85% of which are singletons. The CDR3 covers 15 residues. Germline CDR1 and CDR2: MNHNS and SASEGT. After removal of 4 bases from V and 8 bases from J, the junction contained 11 bases not matched to a gene. Only one count was recorded for this clone. The antigen remains unidentified. The sample was PBMCs. The sequence was obtained from a boy between 2 and 10 years old in good health and CMV-seronegative. The chain is built from TRBV6-1 and TRBJ2-1; 7 nucleotides line up with TRBD2. CDR3 region: CASSGEGRTSDEQFF. The DNA for the CDR3 is TGTGCCAGCAGTGGGGAGGGAAGGACAAGCGATGAGCAGTTCTTC.